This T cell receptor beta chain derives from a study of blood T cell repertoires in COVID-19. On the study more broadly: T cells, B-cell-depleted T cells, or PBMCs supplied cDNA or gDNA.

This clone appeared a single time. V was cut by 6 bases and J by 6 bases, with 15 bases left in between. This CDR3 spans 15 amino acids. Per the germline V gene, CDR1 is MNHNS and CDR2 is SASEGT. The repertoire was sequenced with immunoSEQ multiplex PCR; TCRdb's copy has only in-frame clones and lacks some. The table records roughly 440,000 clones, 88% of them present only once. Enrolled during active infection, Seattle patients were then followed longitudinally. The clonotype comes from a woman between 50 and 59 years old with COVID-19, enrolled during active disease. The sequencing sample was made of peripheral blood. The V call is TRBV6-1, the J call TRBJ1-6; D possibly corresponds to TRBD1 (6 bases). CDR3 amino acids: CASSLQGPRNSPLHF. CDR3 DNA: TGTGCCAGCAGCCTACAGGGACCTCGTAATTCACCCCTCCACTTT.